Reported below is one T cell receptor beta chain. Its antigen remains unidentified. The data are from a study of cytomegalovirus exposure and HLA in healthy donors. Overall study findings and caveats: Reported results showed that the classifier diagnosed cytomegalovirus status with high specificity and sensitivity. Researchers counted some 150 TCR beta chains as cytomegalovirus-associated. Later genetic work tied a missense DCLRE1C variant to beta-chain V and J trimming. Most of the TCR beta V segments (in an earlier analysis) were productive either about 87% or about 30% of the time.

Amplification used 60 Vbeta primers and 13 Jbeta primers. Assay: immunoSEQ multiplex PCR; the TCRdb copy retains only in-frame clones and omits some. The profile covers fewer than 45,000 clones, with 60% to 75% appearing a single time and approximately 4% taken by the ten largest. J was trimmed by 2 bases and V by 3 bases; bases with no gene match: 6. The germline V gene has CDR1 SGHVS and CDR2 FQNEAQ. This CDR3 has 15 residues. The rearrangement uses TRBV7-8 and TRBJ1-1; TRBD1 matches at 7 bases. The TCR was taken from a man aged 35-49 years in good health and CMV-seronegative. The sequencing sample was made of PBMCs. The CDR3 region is CASSFTRDRNTEAFF. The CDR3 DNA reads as TGTGCCAGCAGCTTTACCCGGGACAGAAACACTGAAGCTTTCTTT.